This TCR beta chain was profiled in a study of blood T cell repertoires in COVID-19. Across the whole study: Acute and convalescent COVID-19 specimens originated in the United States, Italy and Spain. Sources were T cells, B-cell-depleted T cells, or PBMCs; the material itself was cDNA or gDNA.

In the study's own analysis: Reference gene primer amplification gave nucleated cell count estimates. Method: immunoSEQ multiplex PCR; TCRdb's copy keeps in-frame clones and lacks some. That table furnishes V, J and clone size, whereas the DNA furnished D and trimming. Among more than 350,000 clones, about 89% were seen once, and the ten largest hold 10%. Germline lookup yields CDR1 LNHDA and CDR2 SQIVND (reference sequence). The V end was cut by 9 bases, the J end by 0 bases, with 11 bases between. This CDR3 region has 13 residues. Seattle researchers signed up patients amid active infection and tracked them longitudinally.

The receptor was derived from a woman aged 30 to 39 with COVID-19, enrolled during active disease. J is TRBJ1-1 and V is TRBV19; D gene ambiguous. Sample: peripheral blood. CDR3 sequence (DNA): TGTGCCAGCTCCGCGGCGGTGAACACTGAAGCTTTCTTT. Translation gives CASSAAVNTEAFF.